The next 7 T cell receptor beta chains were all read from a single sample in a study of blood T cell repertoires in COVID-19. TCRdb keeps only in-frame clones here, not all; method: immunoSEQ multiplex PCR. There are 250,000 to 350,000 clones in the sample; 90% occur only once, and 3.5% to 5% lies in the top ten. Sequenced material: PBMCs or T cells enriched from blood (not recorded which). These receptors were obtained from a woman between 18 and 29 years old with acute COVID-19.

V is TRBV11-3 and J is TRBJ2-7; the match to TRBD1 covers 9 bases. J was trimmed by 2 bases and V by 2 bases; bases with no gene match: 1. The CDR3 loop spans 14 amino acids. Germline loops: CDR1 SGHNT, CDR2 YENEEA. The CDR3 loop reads CASSLRDRAYEQYF. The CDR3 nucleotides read TGTGCCAGCAGCTTAAGGGACAGGGCCTACGAGCAGTACTTC.

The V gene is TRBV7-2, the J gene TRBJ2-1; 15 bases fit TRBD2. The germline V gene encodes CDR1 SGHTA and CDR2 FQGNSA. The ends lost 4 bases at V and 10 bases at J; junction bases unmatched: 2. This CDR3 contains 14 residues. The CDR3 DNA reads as TGTGCCAGCAGCTACGGGACTAGCGGGAGGGAGCAGTTCTTC. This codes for CASSYGTSGREQFF.

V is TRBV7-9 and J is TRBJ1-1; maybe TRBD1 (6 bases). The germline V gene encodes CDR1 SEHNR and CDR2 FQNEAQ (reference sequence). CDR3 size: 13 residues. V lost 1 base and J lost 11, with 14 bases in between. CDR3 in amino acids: CASSLEGGLAAFF. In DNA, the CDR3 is TGTGCCAGCAGCTTAGAGGGGGGGCTTGCTGCTTTCTTT.

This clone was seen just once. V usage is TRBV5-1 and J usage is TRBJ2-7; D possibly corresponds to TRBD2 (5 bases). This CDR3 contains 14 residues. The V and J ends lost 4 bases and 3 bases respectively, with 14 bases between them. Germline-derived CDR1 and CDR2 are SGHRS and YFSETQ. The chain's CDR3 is CASSTGWIGYEQYF. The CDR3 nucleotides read TGCGCCAGCAGCACGGGATGGATCGGCTACGAGCAGTACTTC.

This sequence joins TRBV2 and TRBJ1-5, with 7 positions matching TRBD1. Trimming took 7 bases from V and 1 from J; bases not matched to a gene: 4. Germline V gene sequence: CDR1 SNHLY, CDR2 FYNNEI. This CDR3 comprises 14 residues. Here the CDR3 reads CASTRGVSNQPQHF. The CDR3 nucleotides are TGTGCCAGCACCAGGGGGGTGAGCAATCAGCCCCAGCATTTT.

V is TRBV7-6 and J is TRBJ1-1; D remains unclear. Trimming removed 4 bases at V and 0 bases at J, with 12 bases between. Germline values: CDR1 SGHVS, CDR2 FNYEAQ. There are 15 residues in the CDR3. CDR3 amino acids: CASSSREKMNTEAFF. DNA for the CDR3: TGTGCCAGCAGCTCTCGGGAGAAAATGAACACTGAAGCTTTCTTT.

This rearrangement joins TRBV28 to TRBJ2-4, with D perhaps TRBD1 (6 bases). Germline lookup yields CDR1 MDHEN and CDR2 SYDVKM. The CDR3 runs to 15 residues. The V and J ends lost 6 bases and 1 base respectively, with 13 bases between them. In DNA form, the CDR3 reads TGTGCCAGCAGCCCCCGCACAGGGGCCAAAAACATTCAGTACTTC. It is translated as CASSPRTGAKNIQYF.